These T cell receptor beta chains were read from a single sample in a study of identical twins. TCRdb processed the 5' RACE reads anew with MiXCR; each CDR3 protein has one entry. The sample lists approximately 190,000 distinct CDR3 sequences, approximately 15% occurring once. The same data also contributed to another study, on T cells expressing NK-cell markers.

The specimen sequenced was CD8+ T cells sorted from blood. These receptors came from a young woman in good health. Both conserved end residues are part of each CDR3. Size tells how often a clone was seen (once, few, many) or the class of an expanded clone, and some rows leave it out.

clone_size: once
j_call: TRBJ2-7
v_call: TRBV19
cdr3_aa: CASSILAGGTYEQYF

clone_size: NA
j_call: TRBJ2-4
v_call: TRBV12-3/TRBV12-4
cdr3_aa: CASSLEWEVQKNIQYF

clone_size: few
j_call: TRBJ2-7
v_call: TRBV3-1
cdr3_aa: CASSQGQGILYEQYF

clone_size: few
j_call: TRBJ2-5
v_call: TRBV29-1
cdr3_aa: CSVYSHRGRETQYF

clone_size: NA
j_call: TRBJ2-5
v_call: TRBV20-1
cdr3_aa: CSADSPGQGETQYF

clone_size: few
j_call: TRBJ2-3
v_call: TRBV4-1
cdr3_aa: CASSRRPGLSFTDTQYF

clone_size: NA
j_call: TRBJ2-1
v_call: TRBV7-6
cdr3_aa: CASSLVGYPYNEQFF

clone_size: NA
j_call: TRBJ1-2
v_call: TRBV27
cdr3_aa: CASSSESTNYGYTF

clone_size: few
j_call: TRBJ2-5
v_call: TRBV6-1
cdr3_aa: CASMAGTFYLAETQYF

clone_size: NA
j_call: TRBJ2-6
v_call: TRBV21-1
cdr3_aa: CASSKALGLSGANVLTF

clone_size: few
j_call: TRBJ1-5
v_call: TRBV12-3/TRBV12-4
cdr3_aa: CASSSGTGYQPQHF

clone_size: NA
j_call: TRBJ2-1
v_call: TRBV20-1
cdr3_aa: CSARGDRGDYNEQFF

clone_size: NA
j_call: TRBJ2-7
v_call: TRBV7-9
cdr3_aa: CASSLPGGRASHEQYF

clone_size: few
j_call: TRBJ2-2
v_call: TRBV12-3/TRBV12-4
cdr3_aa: CASSPWSVASPGELFF

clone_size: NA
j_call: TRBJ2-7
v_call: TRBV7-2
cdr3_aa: CASSPGLAASYEQYF

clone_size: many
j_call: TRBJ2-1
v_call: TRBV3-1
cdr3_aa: CASSQETGTPHEQFF